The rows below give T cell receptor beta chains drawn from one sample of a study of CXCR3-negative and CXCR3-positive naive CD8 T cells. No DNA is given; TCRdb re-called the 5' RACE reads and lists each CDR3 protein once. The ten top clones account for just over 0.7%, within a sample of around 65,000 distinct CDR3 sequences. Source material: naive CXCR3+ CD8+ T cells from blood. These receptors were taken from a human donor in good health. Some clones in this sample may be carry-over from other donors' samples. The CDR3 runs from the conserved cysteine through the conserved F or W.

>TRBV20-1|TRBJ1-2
CSATRKLTGGAYYGYTF
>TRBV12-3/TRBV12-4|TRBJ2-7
CASSLRALGGYEQYF
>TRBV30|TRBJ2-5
CACESWTSGQRETQYF
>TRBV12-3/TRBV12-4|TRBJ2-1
CASTLRRSDNEQFF
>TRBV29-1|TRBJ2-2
CSVGPDTGELFF
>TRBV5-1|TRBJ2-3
CASSPKGQGGTDTQYF
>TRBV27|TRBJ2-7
CASRMARSYEQYF
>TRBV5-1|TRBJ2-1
CASSPDRYNEQFF
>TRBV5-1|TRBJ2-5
CASHFAPGQSEETQYF
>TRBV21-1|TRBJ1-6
CASSNDRSLSSYNSPLHF
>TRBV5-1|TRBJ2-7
CASSLASGGPSSEQYF
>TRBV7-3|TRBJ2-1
CASSFEMKPDNEQFF
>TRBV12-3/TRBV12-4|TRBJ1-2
CASSERDRVFNYGYTF
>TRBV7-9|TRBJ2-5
CASSSTMGTQYF
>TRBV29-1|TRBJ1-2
CSVLGQTNYGYTF
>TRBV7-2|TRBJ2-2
CASSYIHPNTGELFF
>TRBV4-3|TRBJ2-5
CASSQISDRPQETQYF
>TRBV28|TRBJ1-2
CASTLRGLGYNYGYTF
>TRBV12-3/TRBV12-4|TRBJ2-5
CASSEPGWQTQYF
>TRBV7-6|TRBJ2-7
CASSLGFLGQGNEQYF
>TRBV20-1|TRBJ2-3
CSAAGTTYGLAGGTSTDTQYF
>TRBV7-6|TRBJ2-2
CASSLVIASGGFTGELFF
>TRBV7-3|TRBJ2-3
CASSPIGGLSTDTQYF
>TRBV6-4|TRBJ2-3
CASSDQDDTDTQYF
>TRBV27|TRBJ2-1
CASTGREYEQFF
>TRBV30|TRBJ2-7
CAWSAASAFYEQYF
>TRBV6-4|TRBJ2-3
CASSDSSRGPTDTQYF
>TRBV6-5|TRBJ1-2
CASSYWTGNYGYTF
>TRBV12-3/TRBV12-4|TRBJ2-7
CASAPQFSGSHEQYF
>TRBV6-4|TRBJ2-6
CASNQGEGANVLTF
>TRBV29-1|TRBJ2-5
CSVWQAGVALAQETQYF
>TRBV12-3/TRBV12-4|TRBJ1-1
CASSFLNTEAFF
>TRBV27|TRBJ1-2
CASSSIARGDSDGYTF
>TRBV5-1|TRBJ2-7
CASRQGAGYEQYF
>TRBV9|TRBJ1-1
CASSGAGLGREAFF
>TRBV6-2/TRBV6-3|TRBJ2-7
CASSSRGTTYEQYF
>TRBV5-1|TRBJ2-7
CASSLGFGGARYEQYF
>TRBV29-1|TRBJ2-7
CSVEGQGAEYEQYF
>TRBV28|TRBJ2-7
CASSYRGPSSYEQYF
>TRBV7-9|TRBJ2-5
CASSPPSGGEYQETQYF
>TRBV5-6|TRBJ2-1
CASSTQAGGSYNEQFF
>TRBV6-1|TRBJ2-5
CASINRVLTQYF